The clone carrying this T cell receptor beta chain was seen ten or more times. The antigen remains undetermined. This entry comes from a study of blood T cells in healthy people across ages. V was shortened by 1 base and J by 5 bases, with 8 bases between the two germline ends. The CDR3 has 13 amino acids. The germline V gene has CDR1 SEHNR and CDR2 FQNEAQ (reference sequence). Broader study findings: As naive T cell percentage varied, TCR beta diversity correlated strongly with it. Long-lived donors exceeded aged donors in naive CD4+ cells and diversity.

Primers used in a second PCR of roughly 6 to 11 cycles were a sample-barcoded 5' primer and a J-beta primer mix. Using its own MiXCR run on the 5' RACE reads, TCRdb lists one record per CDR3 protein. Altogether about 1.5 million distinct CDR3 sequences are present, about 40% being singletons, with the ten largest covering 7% to 9%. The receptor's source is a woman younger than 30 in good health. The chain has TRBV7-9 and TRBJ1-2; D ambiguous. Material for sequencing was blood. CDR3 region: CASSLGEGYGYTF. The CDR3 DNA reads TGTGCCAGCAGCTTAGGGGAAGGGTATGGCTACACCTTC.